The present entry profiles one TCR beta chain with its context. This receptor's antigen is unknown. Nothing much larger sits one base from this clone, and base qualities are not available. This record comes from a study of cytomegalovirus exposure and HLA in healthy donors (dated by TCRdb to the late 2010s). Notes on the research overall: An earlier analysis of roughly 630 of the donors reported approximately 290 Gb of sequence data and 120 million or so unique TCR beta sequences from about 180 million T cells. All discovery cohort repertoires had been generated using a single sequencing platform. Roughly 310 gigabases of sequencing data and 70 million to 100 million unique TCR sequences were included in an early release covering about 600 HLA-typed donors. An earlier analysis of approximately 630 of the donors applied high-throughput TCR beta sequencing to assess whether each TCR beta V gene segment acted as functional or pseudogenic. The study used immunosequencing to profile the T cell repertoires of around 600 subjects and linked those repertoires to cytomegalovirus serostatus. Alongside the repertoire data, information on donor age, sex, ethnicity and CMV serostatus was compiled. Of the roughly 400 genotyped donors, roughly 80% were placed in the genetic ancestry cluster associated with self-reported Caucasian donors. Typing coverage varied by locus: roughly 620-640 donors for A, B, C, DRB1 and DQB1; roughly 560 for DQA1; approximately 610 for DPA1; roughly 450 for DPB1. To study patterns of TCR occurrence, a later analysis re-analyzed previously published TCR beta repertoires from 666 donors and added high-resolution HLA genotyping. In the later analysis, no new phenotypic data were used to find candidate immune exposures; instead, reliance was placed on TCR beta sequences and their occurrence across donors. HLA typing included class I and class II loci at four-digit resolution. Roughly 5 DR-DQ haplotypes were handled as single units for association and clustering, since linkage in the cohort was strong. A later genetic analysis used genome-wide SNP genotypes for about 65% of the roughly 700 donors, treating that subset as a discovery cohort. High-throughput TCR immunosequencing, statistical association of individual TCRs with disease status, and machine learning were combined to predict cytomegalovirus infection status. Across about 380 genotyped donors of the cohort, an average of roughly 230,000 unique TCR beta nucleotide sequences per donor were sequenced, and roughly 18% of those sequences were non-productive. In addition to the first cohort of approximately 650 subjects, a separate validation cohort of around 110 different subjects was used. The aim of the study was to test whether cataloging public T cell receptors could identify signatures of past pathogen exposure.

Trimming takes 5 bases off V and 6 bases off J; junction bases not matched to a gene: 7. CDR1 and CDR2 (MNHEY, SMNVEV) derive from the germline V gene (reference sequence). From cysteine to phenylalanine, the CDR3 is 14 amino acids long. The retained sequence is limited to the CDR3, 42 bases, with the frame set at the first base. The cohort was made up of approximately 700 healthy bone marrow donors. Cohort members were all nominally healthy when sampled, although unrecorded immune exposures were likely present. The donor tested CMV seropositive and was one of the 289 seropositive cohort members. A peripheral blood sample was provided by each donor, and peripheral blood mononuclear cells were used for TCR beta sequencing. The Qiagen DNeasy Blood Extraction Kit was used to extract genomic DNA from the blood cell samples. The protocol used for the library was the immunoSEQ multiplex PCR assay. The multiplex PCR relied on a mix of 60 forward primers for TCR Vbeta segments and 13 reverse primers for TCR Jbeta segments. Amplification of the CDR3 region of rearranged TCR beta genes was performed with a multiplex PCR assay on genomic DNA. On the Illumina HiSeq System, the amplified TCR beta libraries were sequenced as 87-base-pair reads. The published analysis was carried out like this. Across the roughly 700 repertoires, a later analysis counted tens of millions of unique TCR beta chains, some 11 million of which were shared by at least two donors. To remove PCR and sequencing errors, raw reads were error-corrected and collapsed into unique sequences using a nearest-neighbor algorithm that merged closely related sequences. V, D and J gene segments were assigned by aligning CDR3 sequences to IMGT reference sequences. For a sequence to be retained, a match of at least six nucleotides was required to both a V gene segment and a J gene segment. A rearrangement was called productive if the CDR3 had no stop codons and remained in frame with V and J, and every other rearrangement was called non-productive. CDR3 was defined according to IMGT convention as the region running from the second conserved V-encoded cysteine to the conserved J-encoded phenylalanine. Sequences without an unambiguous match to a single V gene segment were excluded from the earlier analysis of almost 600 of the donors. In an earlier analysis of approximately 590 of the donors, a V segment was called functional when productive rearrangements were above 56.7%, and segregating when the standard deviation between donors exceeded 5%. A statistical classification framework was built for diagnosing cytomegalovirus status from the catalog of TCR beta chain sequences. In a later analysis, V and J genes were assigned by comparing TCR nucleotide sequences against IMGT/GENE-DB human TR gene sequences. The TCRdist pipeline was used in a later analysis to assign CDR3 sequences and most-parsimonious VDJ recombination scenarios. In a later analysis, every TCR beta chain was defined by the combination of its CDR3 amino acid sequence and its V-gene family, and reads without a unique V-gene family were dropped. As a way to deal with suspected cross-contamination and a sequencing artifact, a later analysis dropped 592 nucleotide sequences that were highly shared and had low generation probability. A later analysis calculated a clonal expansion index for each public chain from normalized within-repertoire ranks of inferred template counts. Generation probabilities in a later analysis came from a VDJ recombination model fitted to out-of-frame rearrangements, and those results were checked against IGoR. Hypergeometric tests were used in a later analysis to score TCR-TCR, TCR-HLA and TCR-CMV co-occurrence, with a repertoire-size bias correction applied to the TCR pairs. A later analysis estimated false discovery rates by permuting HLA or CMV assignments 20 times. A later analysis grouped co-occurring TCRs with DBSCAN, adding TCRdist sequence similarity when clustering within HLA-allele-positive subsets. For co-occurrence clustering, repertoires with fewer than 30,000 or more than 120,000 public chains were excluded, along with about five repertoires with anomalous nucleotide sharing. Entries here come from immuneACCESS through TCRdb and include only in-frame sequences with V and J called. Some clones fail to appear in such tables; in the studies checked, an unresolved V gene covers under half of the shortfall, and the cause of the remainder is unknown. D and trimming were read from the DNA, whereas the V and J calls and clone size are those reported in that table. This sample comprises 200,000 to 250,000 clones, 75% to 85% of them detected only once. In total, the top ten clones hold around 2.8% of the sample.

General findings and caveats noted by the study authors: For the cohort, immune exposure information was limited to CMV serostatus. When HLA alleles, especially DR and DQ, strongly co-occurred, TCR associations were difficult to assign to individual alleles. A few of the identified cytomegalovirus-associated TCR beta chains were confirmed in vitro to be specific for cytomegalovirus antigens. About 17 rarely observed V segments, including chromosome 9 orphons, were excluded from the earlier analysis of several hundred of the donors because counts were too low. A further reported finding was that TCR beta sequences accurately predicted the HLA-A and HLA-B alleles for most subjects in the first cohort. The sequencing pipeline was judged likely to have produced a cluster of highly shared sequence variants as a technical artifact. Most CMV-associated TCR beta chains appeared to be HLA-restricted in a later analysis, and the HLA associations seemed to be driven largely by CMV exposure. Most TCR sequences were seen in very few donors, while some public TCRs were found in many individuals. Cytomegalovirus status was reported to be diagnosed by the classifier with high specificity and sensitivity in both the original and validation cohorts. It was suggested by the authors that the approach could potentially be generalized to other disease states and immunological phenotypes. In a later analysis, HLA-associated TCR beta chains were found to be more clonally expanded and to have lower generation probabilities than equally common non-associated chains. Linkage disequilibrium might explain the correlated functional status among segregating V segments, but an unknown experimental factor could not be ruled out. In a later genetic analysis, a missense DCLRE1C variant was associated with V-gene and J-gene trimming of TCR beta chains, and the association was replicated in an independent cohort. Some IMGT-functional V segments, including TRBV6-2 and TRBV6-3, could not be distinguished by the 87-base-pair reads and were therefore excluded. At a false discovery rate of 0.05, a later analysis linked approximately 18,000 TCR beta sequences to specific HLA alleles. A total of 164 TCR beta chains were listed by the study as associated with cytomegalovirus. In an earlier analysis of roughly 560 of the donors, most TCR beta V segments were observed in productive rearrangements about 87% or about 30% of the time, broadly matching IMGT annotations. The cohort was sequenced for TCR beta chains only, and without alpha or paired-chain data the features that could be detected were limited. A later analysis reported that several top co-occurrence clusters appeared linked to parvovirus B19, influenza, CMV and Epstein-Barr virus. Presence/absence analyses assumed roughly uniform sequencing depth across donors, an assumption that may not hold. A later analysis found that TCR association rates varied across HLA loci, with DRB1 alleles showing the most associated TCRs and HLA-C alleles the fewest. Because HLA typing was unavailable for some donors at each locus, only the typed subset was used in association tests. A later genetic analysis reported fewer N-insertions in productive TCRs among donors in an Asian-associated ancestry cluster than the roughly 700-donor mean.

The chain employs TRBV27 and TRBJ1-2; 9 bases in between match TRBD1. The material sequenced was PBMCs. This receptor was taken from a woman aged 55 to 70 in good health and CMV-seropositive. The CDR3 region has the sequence CASSPGQGQDGYTF. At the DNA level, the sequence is TGTGCCAGCAGTCCGGGACAGGGCCAGGATGGCTACACCTTC.